This passage covers 25 T cell receptor beta chains from one sample sequenced in a study of cytomegalovirus exposure and HLA in healthy donors (TCRdb year 2017). Library preparation used the immunoSEQ multiplex PCR assay. For the multiplex PCR, a mixture combining 60 forward primers for TCR Vbeta segments and 13 reverse primers for TCR Jbeta segments was used. Not all clones reach the TCRdb copy of this immuneACCESS table, which keeps in-frame sequences only. Checked studies attribute under half of the gap to unresolved V genes and leave the rest unexplained. The sample includes 140,000 to 150,000 clones, with around four fifths observed a single time. Roughly 2.7% of the sample is in the top ten clones. The sequencing sample was made of PBMCs. All receptors derive from a boy aged 2 to 10 in good health and CMV-seronegative.

This chain joins TRBV12-5 and TRBJ2-3; 7 nucleotides match TRBD1. V was pared by 7 bases and J by 0 bases, with 7 bases of the junction left unmatched. From germline, CDR1 is LGHNT and CDR2 FRNRAP. The CDR3 loop spans 15 amino acids. CDR3 DNA: TGTGCTAGTGCCCCCGGGACAGCTAGCACAGATACGCAGTATTTT. Its protein is CASAPGTASTDTQYF.

The genes are TRBV28 and TRBJ1-2; D is undetermined. The CDR3 contains 13 residues. Germline values: CDR1 MDHEN, CDR2 SYDVKM. Trimming stripped 10 bases from V and 3 bases from J, with 15 bases between. This CDR3 is CAIFTPEDYGYTF. DNA of the CDR3: TGTGCCATCTTCACCCCCGAGGACTATGGCTACACCTTC.

This chain uses TRBV19 with TRBJ2-1; TRBD2 aligns across 9 bases. The CDR3 runs to 17 residues. V shed 4 bases, J shed 5 bases, and the junction held 12 bases outside the gene matches. Germline assignment: CDR1 LNHDA and CDR2 SQIVND (reference sequence). The CDR3 reads CASSTPGLAGKDNEQFF. The CDR3, as DNA: TGTGCCAGTAGTACTCCCGGGCTAGCGGGAAAGGACAATGAGCAGTTCTTC.

The chain has TRBV10-3 and TRBJ2-4; 12 bases agree with TRBD1. Germline CDR1 is ENHRY and CDR2 is SYGVKD. This CDR3 spans 22 amino acids. V lost 6 bases to trimming and J lost 0 bases; unmatched junction nucleotides: 21. The CDR3 region has the DNA TGTGCCATCAGGATACATCGGGTACCGGGACAGGGGGCAATTTTAGCCAAAAACATTCAGTACTTC. Translation gives CAIRIHRVPGQGAILAKNIQYF.

CDR3: CASSRPSGRANEQFF. The CDR3 nucleotides are TGTGCCAGCTCACGACCTAGCGGGAGGGCCAATGAGCAGTTCTTC. This chain joins TRBV18 and TRBJ2-1; 12 bases map to TRBD2. V trimming: 4 bases; J trimming: 6 bases; junction bases outside the gene matches: 4. Per the germline V gene, CDR1 is KGHSH and CDR2 is LQKENI. This CDR3 is built from 15 residues.

The chain recombines TRBV4-2 with TRBJ2-7; 8 bases match TRBD2. CDR1 and CDR2 from the germline V gene are LGHNA and YNFKEQ. The CDR3 runs to 15 residues. With V trimmed by 4 bases and J by 2 bases, 7 bases remained unmatched. DNA of the CDR3: TGTGCCAGCAGCCCCCAACTAGCGGTAACCTACGAGCAGTACTTC. Translating it yields CASSPQLAVTYEQYF.

This rearrangement joins TRBV11-2 to TRBJ1-2; D is possibly TRBD1 (5 bases). The CDR3 totals 18 residues. Trimming removed 1 base from V and 1 base from J, with 19 bases in between. Germline V gene data show CDR1 as SGHAT and CDR2 as FQNNGV. The CDR3 DNA is TGTGCCAGCAGCTTAGGGAGGGGACGACAGATTAATAACTATGGCTACACCTTC. Protein sequence: CASSLGRGRQINNYGYTF.

This clone was seen only a few times. For the CDR3, the DNA is TGTGCCACCAGCAGAGATTTAGGGGGCCAGCCCCAGCATTTT. Encoded protein: CATSRDLGGQPQHF. The chain employs TRBV15 and TRBJ1-5; 7 bases are a match to TRBD1. Germline V gene lookup returns CDR1 LNHNV and CDR2 YYDKDF (reference sequence). Losses at the gene ends were 0 bases for V and 7 bases for J; bases not matched to a gene: 3. This CDR3 spans 14 amino acids.

The gene calls are TRBV6-6 and TRBJ1-5; 8 positions match TRBD1. Germline V gene sequence: CDR1 MNHNY, CDR2 SVGAGI (reference sequence). V shed 0 bases and J 5 bases; nucleotides not matched to a gene: 3. The CDR3 is 15 residues long. This chain's CDR3 is CASSYSGRGHQPQHF. The CDR3 DNA is TGTGCCAGCAGTTACTCGGGCAGGGGGCATCAGCCCCAGCATTTT.

The J gene is TRBJ1-1, the V gene TRBV6-6; no definite D call. Germline CDR1 is MNHNY and CDR2 is SVGAGI (reference sequence). The V end was cut by 2 bases, the J end by 0 bases, with 4 bases between. The CDR3 runs 13 residues. CDR3 loop: CASSYAVNTEAFF. The CDR3 DNA sequence: TGTGCCAGCAGTTACGCGGTGAACACTGAAGCTTTCTTT.

This chain links TRBV10-3 with TRBJ2-7; weak D call: TRBD2 (5 bases). Germline loops: CDR1 ENHRY, CDR2 SYGVKD. Trimming took off 10 bases at V and 6 bases at J, with 16 bases between the two ends. This CDR3 region has 12 residues. CDR3 sequence: CATTGSAGEQYF. CDR3 nucleotide sequence: TGTGCCACCACGGGGTCGGCTGGCGAGCAGTACTTC.

The chain employs TRBV9 and TRBJ1-1; a possible D gene is TRBD1 (5 bases). CDR3 length: 17 residues. CDR1 SGDLS and CDR2 YYNGEE come from the germline V gene. V lost 4 bases, J lost 5 bases, and 24 bases lay in between. The CDR3: CASSQSRGGGRRTEAFF. For the CDR3, the DNA is TGTGCCAGCAGCCAATCCCGAGGTGGGGGGAGGCGGACTGAAGCTTTCTTT.

Turning to this clone: Relative to the germline gene, one junction end is altered; a read error may explain this. The V gene is TRBV5-6, the J gene TRBJ2-3, with D tentatively TRBD2 (7 bases). This CDR3 has 15 amino acids. Looked up from germline, CDR1 is SGHDT and CDR2 is YYEEEE. CDR3 in amino acids: CASSLRGGPTDTQFF. In DNA form, the CDR3 reads TGTGCCAGCAGCTTAAGGGGGGGCCCAACAGATACGCAGTTTTTT.

The chain's CDR3 is CASSQLTSGSPYEQYF. The CDR3 DNA follows: TGTGCCAGCAGCCAACTAACTAGCGGGTCTCCCTACGAGCAGTACTTC. The rearrangement joins TRBV14 to TRBJ2-7, with 9 bases that match TRBD2. This CDR3 is 16 amino acids long. CDR1 SGHDN and CDR2 FVKESK come from the germline V gene. The V and J ends lost 2 bases and 2 bases, in that order; junction bases with no gene match: 7.

The chain is built from TRBV6-5 and TRBJ2-4; D possibly corresponds to TRBD1 (5 bases). V lost 2 bases, J lost 6 bases, and 14 bases lay in between. The CDR3 is 15 amino acids. Germline CDR1 MNHEY, CDR2 SVGAGI. CDR3 sequence reads: CASSYLRDSGNIQYF. CDR3 coding DNA: TGTGCCAGCAGTTACCTCAGGGATTCTGGAAACATTCAGTACTTC.

The rearrangement joins TRBV6-5 to TRBJ1-1; tentative D call: TRBD1 (6 bases). V was cut by 5 bases and J by 4 bases, with 14 bases left in between. The CDR3 sequence is 14 residues long. From germline, CDR1 is MNHEY and CDR2 SVGAGI. The CDR3 DNA follows: TGTGCCAGCAGTCCAGGGGATGAGGCCACTGAAGCTTTCTTT. As protein: CASSPGDEATEAFF.

Turning to this clone: One end of the junction fails to match germline, which may point to a read error. Other DNA sequences of this sample code for an identical CDR3. The chain has TRBV10-3 and TRBJ1-1; a weak D match, TRBD1 (5 bases). Germline loops: CDR1 ENHRY, CDR2 SYGVKD. The CDR3 loop spans 15 amino acids. As DNA, the CDR3 is TGTGCCATCAGGAAGCAGGGAGGGCTGAACACCGAAGCTTTCTTT. Its translation is CAIRKQGGLNTEAFF.

This chain connects TRBV29-1 to TRBJ2-7, with 10 nucleotides matching TRBD1. Losses at the gene ends were 6 bases for V and 4 bases for J; bases not matched to a gene: 9. Per the germline V gene, CDR1 is SQVTM and CDR2 is ANQGSEA. This CDR3 has 14 residues. The CDR3 DNA reads as TGCAGCGTCGCCAGACAGGGGGCTGTGTACGAGCAGTACTTC. Translated, it gives CSVARQGAVYEQYF.

V and J are TRBV11-1 and TRBJ1-2; D possibly corresponds to TRBD1 (5 bases). The CDR3 runs to 15 residues. Germline values: CDR1 SGHAT, CDR2 FQDESV (reference sequence). V lost 2 bases to trimming and J lost 8 bases, with 18 bases between them. The CDR3 loop reads CASSLLLGHQSGYTF. Here the CDR3 DNA reads TGTGCCAGCAGCTTATTGTTAGGACATCAATCCGGCTACACCTTC.

This chain links TRBV10-1 with TRBJ2-7; D is perhaps TRBD1 (5 bases). Trimming pared 5 bases from V and 2 bases from J, leaving 13 bases between. Germline V lookup: CDR1 WNHNN, CDR2 SYGVQD (reference sequence). The CDR3 extends over 14 amino acids. CDR3 loop: CASSRRVRPYEQYF. The CDR3 bases are TGCGCCAGCAGTCGCAGGGTGCGACCCTACGAGCAGTACTTC.

This clone was recorded only once. The rearrangement links TRBV5-1 to TRBJ1-2; TRBD1 is a possible D gene (5 bases). V was cut by 2 bases and J by 8 bases, with 13 bases left in between. Germline V gives CDR1 SGHRS, CDR2 YFSETQ. The CDR3 consists of 13 residues. CDR3 sequence reads: CASSLTAGHGYTF. For the CDR3, the DNA is TGCGCCAGCAGCTTAACGGCAGGGCACGGCTACACCTTC.

This rearrangement joins TRBV6-1 to TRBJ2-5; D not certain. Germline assignment: CDR1 MNHNS and CDR2 SASEGT. This CDR3 contains 13 residues. Trimming pared 1 base from V and 3 bases from J, leaving 6 bases between. The CDR3 DNA reads as TGTGCCAGCAGTGAAGTCCTAAAAGAGACCCAGTACTTC. The encoded protein is CASSEVLKETQYF.

This rearrangement joins TRBV5-1 to TRBJ2-7; D is uncertain. V dropped 4 bases and J dropped 3 bases, with 11 bases sitting between them. CDR3 size: 13 residues. From germline, CDR1 is SGHRS and CDR2 YFSETQ. CDR3 sequence reads: CASSPNRYYEQYF. The CDR3 DNA reads as TGCGCCAGCAGCCCGAACAGATACTACGAGCAGTACTTC.

The gene calls are TRBV29-1 and TRBJ1-2; the match to TRBD1 covers 10 bases. Germline CDR1 and CDR2: SQVTM and ANQGSEA. V dropped 4 bases and J dropped 3; count of bases not matched to a gene: 2. CDR3 size: 13 residues. The CDR3 loop reads CSVAGTGDYGYTF. CDR3 DNA sequence: TGCAGCGTTGCAGGGACAGGGGACTATGGCTACACCTTC.

The CDR3 DNA follows: TGCGCCAGCAGCCCGACAGGGAACTATGGCTACACCTTC. Residues: CASSPTGNYGYTF. The chain couples TRBV5-1 to TRBJ1-2; 7 nucleotides match TRBD1. The junction had 2 bases not matched to a gene; V was cut back by 4 bases and J by 2 bases. Germline CDR1 SGHRS, CDR2 YFSETQ. This CDR3 spans 13 amino acids.